Included here is one T cell receptor beta chain sequence, with context. Its antigen is unknown. No base qualities exist here, and no much larger clone lies one base off it. The CDR3 holds 14 amino acids from the cysteine to the phenylalanine. Solely the CDR3 DNA is kept, with 42 bases framed from the first base. The germline V gene gives CDR1 as MDHEN and CDR2 as SYDVKM. Here V drops 6 bases and J drops 2 bases, and the junction holds 4 bases not matched to any gene. The source of the sample is a study of graft-versus-host responses after intestinal transplantation (dated by TCRdb to about 2021). For the study in its entirety: The transplants that recipients received were multivisceral, liver-intestinal, or isolated intestinal. Every recipient was given anti-thymocyte globulin induction, followed by roughly 3 years of maintenance tacrolimus and steroids. After intestinal transplantation, graft-versus-host and host-versus-graft alloreactive T cell clones in the graft, circulation and bone marrow were tracked using bulk TCR-beta CDR3 sequencing. Alloreactive clones were identified by sequencing pre-transplant mixed lymphocyte reaction products and comparing these products with unstimulated pre-transplant donor and recipient T cells. The cohort enrolled 24 intestinal transplant recipients, one of whom was a retransplant, and a few patients without pretransplant specimens were excluded. Donor T cell macrochimerism was defined as a peak of at least 4% donor T cells among recipient peripheral blood mononuclear cells. Samples from a few later patients were sequenced in-house on an Illumina MiSeq with MiXCR processing rather than by the commercial service. What the authors observed across the whole study: GvH clones were detected in recipient bone marrow, and some of these GvH clones were observed earlier in ileal mucosa or blood, consistent with an intestinal mucosal origin. Conclusions were limited by the relatively low number and heterogeneity of intestinal transplant patients. Patients with donor T cell macrochimerism had high GvH to HvG T cell clonal ratios in their allografts. Peak levels of circulating GvH clones were associated with declines in HvG clones early after transplant.

To prepare the library, the immunoSEQ multiplex PCR assay was applied. For most patients, genomic DNA was isolated with the Qiagen DNeasy Blood and Tissue Kit and shipped frozen to Adaptive Biotechnologies for TCR sequencing. For most patients, high-throughput TCR-beta CDR3 sequencing of genomic DNA was performed by Adaptive Biotechnologies. Per the authors' processing: Adaptive's ImmunoSEQ software was the source of the TCR sequencing data for 15 to 20 patients, while a few other patients were processed with MiXCR and VDJtools. CD4 versus CD8 sorting errors were corrected by removing sequences found in both subsets at a frequency ratio below 5:1. CDR3 nucleotide sequences shared between donor and recipient were removed because their origin could not be assigned. At least 2-fold expansion over unstimulated cells and a minimum CFSE-low frequency of 0.002% (template counts) or 0.001% (read counts) were required for clones to be classified as alloreactive. A clone was considered mappable if detected in the sequenced pre-transplant spleen, lymph node, or MLR CFSE-low populations of the donor or recipient. The cumulative frequency of alloreactive clones was calculated as a percentage of all sequences, weighted by copy number. Here the immuneACCESS table is served through TCRdb, limited to in-frame sequences with V and J called. Missing clones are a known gap in these copies; in checked studies unresolved V genes cover under half, and the rest lacks a known reason. Clone size and the V and J calls come from that table; the DNA yielded D and trimming. The sample table holds 96,000 or so clones, of which 80% to 95% were seen once. Clones ranked in the top ten supply around 0.17% of the sample.

In light of the paper, this sample's time point label describes: cells obtained before transplantation from donor or recipient. CD3+CD4+ and CD3+CD8+ populations were FACS-sorted from unstimulated pre-transplant donor and recipient cells taken from spleen or lymph nodes. The sample in question was unstimulated CD4+ T cells sorted from spleen or lymph node cells, obtained before intestinal transplant. This sequence was found in a human donor who received an intestinal transplant. Recombination linked TRBV28 to TRBJ2-4; TRBD1 aligns with 7 central bases. The nucleotide sequence is given as TGTGCCAGCAGCCAACAGGGGACCAAAAACATTCAGTACTTC. It translates as CASSQQGTKNIQYF.